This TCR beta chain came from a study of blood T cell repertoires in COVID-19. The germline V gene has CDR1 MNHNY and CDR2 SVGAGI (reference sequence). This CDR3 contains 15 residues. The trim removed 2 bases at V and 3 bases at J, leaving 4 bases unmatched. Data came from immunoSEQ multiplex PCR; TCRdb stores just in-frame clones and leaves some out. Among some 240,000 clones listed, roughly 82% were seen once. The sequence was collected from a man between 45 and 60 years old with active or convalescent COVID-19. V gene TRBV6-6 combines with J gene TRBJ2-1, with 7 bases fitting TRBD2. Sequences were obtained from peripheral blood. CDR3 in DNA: TGTGCCAGCAGTTACCGTAGCGGGCGCTACAATGAGCAGTTCTTC. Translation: CASSYRSGRYNEQFF.